Listed here are 5 T cell receptor beta chains from one sample, sequenced in a study of cytomegalovirus exposure and HLA in healthy donors (dated by TCRdb to the late 2010s). Receptors were amplified or captured by the immunoSEQ multiplex PCR assay. The clones in this table, taken by TCRdb from immuneACCESS, are in-frame only. Not every clone is retained; where verified, under half of the shortfall comes from an unresolved V gene, and the cause of the rest is unknown. The sample table shows 150,000 to 200,000 clones, and roughly 85% are seen once. The ten largest make up roughly 15% of the sample. Sequencing was done on a sample of PBMCs. The receptors come from a man younger than 35 in good health and CMV-seropositive.

J is TRBJ1-5 and V is TRBV27, with 7 bases identical to TRBD1. Germline loops: CDR1 MNHEY, CDR2 SMNVEV (reference sequence). The CDR3 is made up of 14 amino acids. The V gene end was trimmed by 6 bases and the J gene end by 5 bases; junction bases not matched to a gene: 7. CDR3 sequence reads: CASSLMQGDQPQHF. CDR3 in DNA: TGTGCCAGCAGCTTAATGCAGGGGGATCAGCCCCAGCATTTT.

Only a few counts were recorded for this clone. CDR3 sequence (DNA): TGTGCCAGCAGTGAGACTAGCGGGAGCACCGGGGAGCTGTTTTTT. It codes for CASSETSGSTGELFF. This rearrangement joins TRBV6-4 to TRBJ2-2, with 12 bases identical to TRBD2. The J segment lost 4 bases and the V segment lost 3 bases, leaving 0 bases of the junction unmatched. This CDR3 spans 15 amino acids. In germline, CDR1 is MRHNA, CDR2 SNTAGT.

This sequence joins TRBV27 and TRBJ2-1, with 10 positions matching TRBD1. CDR1 is MNHEY and CDR2 is SMNVEV in the germline V gene (reference sequence). The CDR3 has 13 amino acids. CDR3 region: CAKGDRGYNEQFF. The CDR3 DNA is TGTGCTAAGGGGGACAGGGGATACAATGAGCAGTTCTTC.

This sequence joins TRBV9 and TRBJ1-5; TRBD1 matches 7 bases. V lost 0 bases to trimming and J lost 7 bases; unmatched junction nucleotides: 4. This CDR3 region has 14 residues. Germline assignment: CDR1 SGDLS and CDR2 YYNGEE. The CDR3 DNA follows: TGTGCCAGCAGCGTAGATGGGGACAGACAGCCCCAGCATTTT. Translation gives CASSVDGDRQPQHF.

V is TRBV2 and J is TRBJ1-1; maybe TRBD1 (6 bases). Trimming cost V 0 bases and J 4 bases, with 9 bases left between them. This CDR3 spans 14 amino acids. Germline V gene sequence: CDR1 SNHLY, CDR2 FYNNEI. This CDR3 reads CASSEARGPTEAFF. The CDR3 coding sequence is TGTGCCAGCAGTGAAGCGCGGGGGCCCACTGAAGCTTTCTTT. Together with reference TRBV2 and TRBJ1-1, the CDR3 gives the full variable domain: EPEVTQTPSHQVTQMGQEVILRCVPISNHLYFYWYRQILGQKVEFLVSFYNNEISEKSEIFDDQFSVERPDGSNFTLKIRSTKLEDSAMYFCASSEARGPTEAFFGQGTRLTVV.